This T cell receptor beta chain is from a study of blood T cell repertoires in COVID-19. Original processing notes: For nucleated cells, counts were estimated from reference gene primer amplification. Profiling relied on immunoSEQ multiplex PCR, and the TCRdb table lists in-frame clones only, not all of them. V and J calls and clone size are given by that table; D and trimming were obtained from the DNA. The table lists 30,000 or so clones, approximately 90% of them singletons, with roughly 15% in the top ten. CDR1 SGHNT and CDR2 YENEEA come from the germline V gene. V lost 3 bases, J lost 1 base, and 9 bases lay in between. This CDR3 is built from 15 residues.

The source material was peripheral blood. The chain joins TRBV11-3 to TRBJ2-2, with D possibly being TRBD2 (6 bases). This clonotype was obtained from a man older than 75 with acute or convalescent COVID-19. CDR3: CASSFTGVNTGELFF. The CDR3 DNA reads as TGTGCCAGCAGCTTCACGGGGGTGAACACCGGGGAGCTGTTTTTT.